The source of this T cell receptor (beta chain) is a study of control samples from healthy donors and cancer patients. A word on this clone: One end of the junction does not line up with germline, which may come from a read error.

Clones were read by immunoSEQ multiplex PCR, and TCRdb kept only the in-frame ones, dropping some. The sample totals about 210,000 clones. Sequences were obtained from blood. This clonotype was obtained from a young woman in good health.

CDR3 in DNA: TGTGCCAGCAGCCCAATCTTCTTC. Translated, it gives CASSPIFF. The genes are TRBV7-9 and TRBJ1-2; D remains ambiguous. Germline CDR1 reads SEHNR; CDR2 reads FQNEAQ (reference sequence). The CDR3 has 8 amino acids.